This entry concerns a single T cell receptor beta chain. This record comes from a study of cytomegalovirus exposure and HLA in healthy donors. Both 60 Vbeta primers and 13 Jbeta primers went into the PCR. Method: immunoSEQ multiplex PCR; TCRdb's copy keeps in-frame clones and lacks some. The sample lists approximately 210,000 clones, approximately 85% occurring once. CDR3 length: 13 amino acids. Unmatched junction bases numbered 1, after V lost 3 bases and J lost 5 bases. The germline CDR1 and CDR2 sequences are SGHTA and FQGNSA. The rearrangement uses TRBV7-2 and TRBJ1-1; 9 bases map to TRBD1. The specimen was PBMCs. The receptor comes from a girl between 5 and 17 years old in good health and CMV-seropositive. The CDR3 region is CASSLDRGTEAFF. CDR3 nucleotides: TGTGCCAGCAGCTTGGACAGGGGTACTGAAGCTTTCTTT.